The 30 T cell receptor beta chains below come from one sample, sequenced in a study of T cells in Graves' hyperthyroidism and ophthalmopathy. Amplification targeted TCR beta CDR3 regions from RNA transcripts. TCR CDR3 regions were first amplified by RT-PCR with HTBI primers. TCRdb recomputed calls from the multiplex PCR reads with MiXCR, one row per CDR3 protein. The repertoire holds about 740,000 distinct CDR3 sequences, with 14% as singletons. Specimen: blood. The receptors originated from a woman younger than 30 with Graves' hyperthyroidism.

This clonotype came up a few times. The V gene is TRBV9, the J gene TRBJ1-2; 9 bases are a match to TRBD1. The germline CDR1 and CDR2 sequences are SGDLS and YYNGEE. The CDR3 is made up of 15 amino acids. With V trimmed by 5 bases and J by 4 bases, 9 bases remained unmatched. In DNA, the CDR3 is TGTGCCAGCAGAGCAGGACAGGGGAGGGCCTATGGCTACACCTTC. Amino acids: CASRAGQGRAYGYTF.

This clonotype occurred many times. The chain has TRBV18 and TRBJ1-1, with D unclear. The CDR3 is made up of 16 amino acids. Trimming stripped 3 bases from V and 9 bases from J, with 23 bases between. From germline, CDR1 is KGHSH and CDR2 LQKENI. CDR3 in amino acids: CASSPTGSLTAGKAFF. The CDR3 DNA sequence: TGTGCCAGCTCACCGACGGGCTCTCTAACAGCGGGTAAAGCTTTCTTT.

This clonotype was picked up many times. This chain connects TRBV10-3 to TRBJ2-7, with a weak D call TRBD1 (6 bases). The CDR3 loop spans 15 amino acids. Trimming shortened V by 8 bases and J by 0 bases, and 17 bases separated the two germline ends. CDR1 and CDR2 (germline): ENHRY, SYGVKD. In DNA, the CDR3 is TGTGCCATCGGGGGCAGGACGGGCGTCTCCTACGAGCAGTACTTC. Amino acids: CAIGGRTGVSYEQYF.

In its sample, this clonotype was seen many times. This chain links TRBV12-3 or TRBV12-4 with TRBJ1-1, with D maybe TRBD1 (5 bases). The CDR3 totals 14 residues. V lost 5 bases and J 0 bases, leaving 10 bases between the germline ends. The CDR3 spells CASSLRQMNTEAFF. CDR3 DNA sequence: TGTGCCAGCAGTCTCCGACAGATGAACACTGAAGCTTTCTTT.

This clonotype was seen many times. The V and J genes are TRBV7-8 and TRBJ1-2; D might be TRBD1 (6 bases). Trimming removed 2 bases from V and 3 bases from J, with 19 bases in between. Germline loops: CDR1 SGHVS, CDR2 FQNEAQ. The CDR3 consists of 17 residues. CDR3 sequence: CASSLMRPGQGYYGYTF. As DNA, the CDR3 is TGTGCCAGCAGCTTAATGCGCCCGGGGCAGGGGTACTATGGCTACACCTTC.

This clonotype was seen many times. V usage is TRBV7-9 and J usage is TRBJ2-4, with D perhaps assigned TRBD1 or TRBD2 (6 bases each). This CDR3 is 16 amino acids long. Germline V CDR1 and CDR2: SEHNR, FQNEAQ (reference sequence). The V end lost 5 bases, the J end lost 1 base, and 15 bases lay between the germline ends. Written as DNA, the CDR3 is TGTGCCAGCAGCGAAGGGGGGCTTCTGGCCAAAAACATTCAGTACTTC. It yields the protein CASSEGGLLAKNIQYF.

CDR3 in amino acids: CATSDRGSGNGYTF. CDR3 sequence (DNA): TGTGCCACCAGTGATCGGGGAAGCGGGAATGGCTACACCTTC. The chain has TRBV24-1 and TRBJ1-2; no clear D gene. This CDR3 region has 14 residues. Germline V gene sequence: CDR1 KGHDR, CDR2 SFDVKD. V was pared by 3 bases and J by 6 bases, with 13 bases between.

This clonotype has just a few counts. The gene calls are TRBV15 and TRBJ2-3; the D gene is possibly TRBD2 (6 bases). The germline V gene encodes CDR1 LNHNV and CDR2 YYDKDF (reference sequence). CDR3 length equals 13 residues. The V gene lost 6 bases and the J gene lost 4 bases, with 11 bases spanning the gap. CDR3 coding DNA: TGTGCCACCAGAACGCGGGGTGCAGATACGCAGTATTTT. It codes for CATRTRGADTQYF.

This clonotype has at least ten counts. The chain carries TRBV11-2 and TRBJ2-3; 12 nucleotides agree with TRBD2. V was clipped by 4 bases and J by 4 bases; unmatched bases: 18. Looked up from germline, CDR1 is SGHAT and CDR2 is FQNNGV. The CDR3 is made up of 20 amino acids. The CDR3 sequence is CASSSNRRLAGGPLADTQYF. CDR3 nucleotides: TGTGCCAGCAGCTCCAACAGGAGGCTAGCGGGAGGGCCGCTCGCAGATACGCAGTATTTT.

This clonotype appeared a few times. The CDR3 region is CASRNLGLPTEAFF. CDR3 nucleotides: TGTGCCAGCAGAAATCTGGGCCTTCCCACTGAAGCTTTCTTT. The V and J genes are TRBV6-1 and TRBJ1-1; D remains unclear. Germline V gene data show CDR1 as MNHNS and CDR2 as SASEGT. V lost 6 bases and J 4 bases, leaving 15 bases between the germline ends. The length of the CDR3 is 14 residues.

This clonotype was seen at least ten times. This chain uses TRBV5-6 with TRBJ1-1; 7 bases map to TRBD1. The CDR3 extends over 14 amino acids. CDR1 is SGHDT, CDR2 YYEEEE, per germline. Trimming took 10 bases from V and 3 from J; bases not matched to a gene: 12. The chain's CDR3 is CASSRGFRDTEAFF. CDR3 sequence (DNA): TGTGCCTCGTCCAGGGGGTTCCGGGACACTGAAGCTTTCTTT.

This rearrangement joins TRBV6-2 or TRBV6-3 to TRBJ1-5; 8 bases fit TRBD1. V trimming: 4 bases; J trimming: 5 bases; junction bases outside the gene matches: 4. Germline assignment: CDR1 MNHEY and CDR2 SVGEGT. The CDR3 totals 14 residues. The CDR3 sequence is CASSSGTGYQPQHF. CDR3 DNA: TGTGCCAGCAGTTCCGGGACAGGTTATCAGCCCCAGCATTTT.

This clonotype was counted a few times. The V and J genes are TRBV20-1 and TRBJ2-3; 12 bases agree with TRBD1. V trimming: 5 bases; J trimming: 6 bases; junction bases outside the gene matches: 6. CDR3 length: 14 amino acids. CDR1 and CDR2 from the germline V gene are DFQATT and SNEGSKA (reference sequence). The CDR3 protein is CSARPGQGADTQYF. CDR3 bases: TGCAGTGCTCGACCGGGACAGGGGGCTGATACGCAGTATTTT.

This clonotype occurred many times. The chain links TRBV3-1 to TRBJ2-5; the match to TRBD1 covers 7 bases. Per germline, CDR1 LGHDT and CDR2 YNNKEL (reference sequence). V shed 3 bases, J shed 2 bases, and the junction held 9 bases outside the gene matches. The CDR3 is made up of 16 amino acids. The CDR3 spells CASSHHRGGGQETQYF. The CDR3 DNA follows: TGTGCCAGCAGCCACCACCGAGGGGGCGGACAAGAGACCCAGTACTTC.

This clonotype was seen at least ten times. As DNA, the CDR3 is TGTGCCAGCAGGAGGACTAGCGGGAGGGCCGATGAGCAGTTCTTC. Translating gives CASRRTSGRADEQFF. The chain is built from TRBV6-1 and TRBJ2-1; 15 bases align to TRBD2. The CDR3 consists of 15 residues. V dropped 6 bases and J dropped 8; count of bases not matched to a gene: 5. The germline V gene has CDR1 MNHNS and CDR2 SASEGT.

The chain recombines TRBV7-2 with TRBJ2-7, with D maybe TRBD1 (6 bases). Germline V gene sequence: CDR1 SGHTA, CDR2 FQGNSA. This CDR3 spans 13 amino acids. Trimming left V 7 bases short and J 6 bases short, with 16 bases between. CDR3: CASTFQTGTEQYF. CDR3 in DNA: TGTGCCAGCACCTTCCAGACAGGAACCGAGCAGTACTTC.

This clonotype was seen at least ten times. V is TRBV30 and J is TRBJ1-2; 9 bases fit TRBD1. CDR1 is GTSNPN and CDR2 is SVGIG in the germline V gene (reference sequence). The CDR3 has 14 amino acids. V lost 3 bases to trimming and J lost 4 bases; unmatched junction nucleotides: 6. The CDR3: CAWSRYRGPYGYTF. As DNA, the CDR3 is TGTGCCTGGAGCCGGTACAGGGGGCCCTATGGCTACACCTTC.

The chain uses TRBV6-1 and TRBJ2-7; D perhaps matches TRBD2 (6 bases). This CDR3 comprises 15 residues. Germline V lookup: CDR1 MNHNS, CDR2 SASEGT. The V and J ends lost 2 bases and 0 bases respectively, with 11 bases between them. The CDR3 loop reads CASSESSVDSYEQYF. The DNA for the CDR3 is TGTGCCAGCAGTGAATCTAGCGTGGACTCCTACGAGCAGTACTTC.

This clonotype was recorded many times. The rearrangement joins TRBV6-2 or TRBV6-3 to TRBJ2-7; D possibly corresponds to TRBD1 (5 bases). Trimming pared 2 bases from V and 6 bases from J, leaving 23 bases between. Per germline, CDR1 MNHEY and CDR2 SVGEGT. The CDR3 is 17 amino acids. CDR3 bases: TGTGCCAGCAGTTACCCGAGACGGACCTCGGCCCAGGGCGAGCAGTACTTC. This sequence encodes CASSYPRRTSAQGEQYF.

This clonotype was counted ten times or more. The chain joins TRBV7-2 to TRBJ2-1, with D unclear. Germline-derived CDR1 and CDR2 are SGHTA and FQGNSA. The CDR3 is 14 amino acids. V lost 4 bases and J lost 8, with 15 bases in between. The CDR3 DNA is TGTGCCAGCAGCTCGCCCCTGGATTCCCATGAGCAGTTCTTC. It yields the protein CASSSPLDSHEQFF.

This CDR3 is CASSLALIGAGGELFF. In DNA form, the CDR3 reads TGTGCCAGCAGTTTAGCGCTAATAGGGGCAGGCGGGGAGCTGTTTTTT. The chain couples TRBV12-3 or TRBV12-4 to TRBJ2-2, with a possible D match to TRBD1 (5 bases). Trimming cost V 0 bases and J 7 bases, with 15 bases left between them. The CDR3 spans 16 residues.

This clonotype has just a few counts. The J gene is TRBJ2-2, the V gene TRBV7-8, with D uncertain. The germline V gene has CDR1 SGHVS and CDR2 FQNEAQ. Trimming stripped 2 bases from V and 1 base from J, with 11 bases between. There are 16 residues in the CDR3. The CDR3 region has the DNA TGTGCCAGCAGCTTATCAGGTCTGCTGAACACCGGGGAGCTGTTTTTT. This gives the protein CASSLSGLLNTGELFF.

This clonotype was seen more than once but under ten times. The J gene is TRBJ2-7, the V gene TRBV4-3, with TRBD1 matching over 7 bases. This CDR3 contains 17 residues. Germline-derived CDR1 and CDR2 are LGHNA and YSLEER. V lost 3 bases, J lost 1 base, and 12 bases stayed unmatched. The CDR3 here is CASSQDYRGLGSYEQYF. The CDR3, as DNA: TGCGCCAGCAGCCAGGATTACAGGGGTCTGGGGTCCTACGAGCAGTACTTC.

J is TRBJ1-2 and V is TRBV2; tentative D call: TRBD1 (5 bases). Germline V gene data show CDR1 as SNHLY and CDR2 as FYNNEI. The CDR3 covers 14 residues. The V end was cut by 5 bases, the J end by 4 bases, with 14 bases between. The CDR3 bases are TGTGCCAGCAGTTCTCAACAGGTTTCCTATGGCTACACCTTC. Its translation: CASSSQQVSYGYTF.

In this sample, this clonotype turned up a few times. CDR3 nucleotides: TGCGCCAGCAGTGGGGGACCTGAAGCTTTCTTT. This codes for CASSGGPEAFF. The chain couples TRBV10-2 to TRBJ1-1; tentative D call: TRBD1 (5 bases). The CDR3 consists of 11 residues. The V end lost 4 bases, the J end lost 6 bases, and 6 bases lay between the germline ends. Per the germline V gene, CDR1 is WSHSY and CDR2 is SAAADI.

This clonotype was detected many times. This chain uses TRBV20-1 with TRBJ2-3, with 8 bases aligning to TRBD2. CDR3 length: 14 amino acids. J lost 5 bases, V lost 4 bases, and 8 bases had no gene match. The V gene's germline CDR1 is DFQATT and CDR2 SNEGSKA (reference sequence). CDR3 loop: CSAIPAGAIDTQYF. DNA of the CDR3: TGCAGTGCTATCCCAGCGGGAGCGATAGATACGCAGTATTTT.

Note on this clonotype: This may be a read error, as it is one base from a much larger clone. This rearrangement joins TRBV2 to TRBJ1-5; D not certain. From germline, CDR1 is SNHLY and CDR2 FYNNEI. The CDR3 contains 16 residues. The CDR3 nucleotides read TGTGCCAGCAGTGAAACCCCGGGTTTTTCGAATCAGCCCCGGCATTTT. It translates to CASSETPGFSNQPRHF. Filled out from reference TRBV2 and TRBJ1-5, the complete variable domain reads EPEVTQTPSHQVTQMGQEVILRCVPISNHLYFYWYRQILGQKVEFLVSFYNNEISEKSEIFDDQFSVERPDGSNFTLKIRSTKLEDSAMYFCASSETPGFSNQPRHFGDGTRLSIL.

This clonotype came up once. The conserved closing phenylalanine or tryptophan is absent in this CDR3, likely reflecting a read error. The CDR3 region has the DNA TGCGCCAGCAGCTTGTCACTAGCGGGAGGACTCTCCTACAATGAGCAGTTCCTC. Translating gives CASSLSLAGGLSYNEQFL. The chain is built from TRBV5-1 and TRBJ2-1; 12 nucleotides match TRBD2. Trimming cost V 1 base and J 0 bases; bases outside gene matches: 5. The CDR3 totals 18 residues. Germline V CDR1 and CDR2: SGHRS, YFSETQ.

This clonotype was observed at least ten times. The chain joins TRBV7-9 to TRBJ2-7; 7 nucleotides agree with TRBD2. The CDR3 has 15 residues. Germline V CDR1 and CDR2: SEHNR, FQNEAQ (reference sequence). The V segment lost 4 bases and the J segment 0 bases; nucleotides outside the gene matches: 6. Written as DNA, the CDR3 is TGTGCCAGCAGCTCCTTAGCGGGCGCCTCCTACGAGCAGTACTTC. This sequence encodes CASSSLAGASYEQYF.

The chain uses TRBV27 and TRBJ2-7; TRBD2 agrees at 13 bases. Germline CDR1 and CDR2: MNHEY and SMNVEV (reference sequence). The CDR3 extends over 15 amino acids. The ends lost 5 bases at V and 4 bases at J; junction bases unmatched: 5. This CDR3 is CASSIRTSGSYEQYF. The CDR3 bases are TGTGCCAGCAGTATTCGGACTAGCGGGAGTTACGAGCAGTACTTC.